The T cell receptor beta chain described here comes from a study of blood T cell repertoires in COVID-19 (dated by TCRdb to the early 2020s). Some background on the complete study: Collaborator samples came from the United States, Italy and Spain and covered acute and convalescent phases of COVID-19. The material from the prospective study consisted of cDNA or gDNA derived from T cells, B-cell-depleted T cells, or PBMCs. The dataset comprised deeply sampled blood TCRbeta repertoires from subjects exposed to, actively infected with, or recovered from COVID-19. The repertoires were released in a freely available public database intended as a resource for research on the immune response to SARS-CoV-2. Samples came from the ongoing ImmuneRACE study (first 160 participants) plus 1,254 subjects from 6 global collaborators. Nearly every sample came with metadata listing a de-identified subject ID, COVID-19 status, age in years and sex. Where HLA class I and class II types were available, the types were taken from metadata supplied by the sample provider, not from assay-based typing.

TCRbeta CDR3 regions were amplified from genomic DNA by means of the immunoSEQ Assay, a bias-controlled multiplex PCR. In the paper's pipeline: The number of nucleated cells in each sample was estimated from the amplification of reference gene primers within the assay. To quantify the absolute abundance of each unique TCRbeta CDR3 rearrangement, sequence reads were collapsed and filtered. For each sample, productive Simpson clonality was calculated as the square root of Simpson's diversity index across productive rearrangements. The clones in this table, taken by TCRdb from immuneACCESS, are in-frame only. Not every clone is retained; where verified, under half of the shortfall comes from an unresolved V gene, and the cause of the rest is unknown. V, J and clone size derive from that table, while D and trimming were established from the DNA sequence. The sample table records fewer than 350,000 clones; 80% to 85% of these occur just once. Just under 3% of the sample is held by the ten biggest clonotypes.

The paper's findings and limits, for the study overall: The quantity of clinical and demographic metadata differed by source and by participant and was supplied without curation.

Whole blood was collected in K2EDTA tubes by collaborating institutions according to the institutions' own protocols. For TCRbeta analysis, collaborators shipped samples in one of three forms: frozen whole blood, isolated PBMCs, or DNA extracted from either of those sample types. Including the terminal cysteine and phenylalanine, the CDR3 comprises 15 residues. The entry retains the CDR3 DNA only, 45 bases that are in frame from base 1. The germline V gene encodes CDR1 SNHLY and CDR2 FYNNEI. The junction shows trimming of 2 bases on V and 8 bases on J, plus 13 bases between the germline ends. Of note for this clone: No cognate antigen has been identified for it. No quality values exist for individual bases; no much larger clone is one base distant.

Sequencing was performed on peripheral blood. The TCR originated in a woman aged 60-75 years with active or convalescent COVID-19. The chain couples TRBV2 to TRBJ1-6; TRBD1 is a weak D gene call, 5 bases matching. Here is the DNA: TGTGCCAGCAGTGAATTCAGGGTTTCATATTCACCCCTCCACTTT. Translation gives CASSEFRVSYSPLHF.